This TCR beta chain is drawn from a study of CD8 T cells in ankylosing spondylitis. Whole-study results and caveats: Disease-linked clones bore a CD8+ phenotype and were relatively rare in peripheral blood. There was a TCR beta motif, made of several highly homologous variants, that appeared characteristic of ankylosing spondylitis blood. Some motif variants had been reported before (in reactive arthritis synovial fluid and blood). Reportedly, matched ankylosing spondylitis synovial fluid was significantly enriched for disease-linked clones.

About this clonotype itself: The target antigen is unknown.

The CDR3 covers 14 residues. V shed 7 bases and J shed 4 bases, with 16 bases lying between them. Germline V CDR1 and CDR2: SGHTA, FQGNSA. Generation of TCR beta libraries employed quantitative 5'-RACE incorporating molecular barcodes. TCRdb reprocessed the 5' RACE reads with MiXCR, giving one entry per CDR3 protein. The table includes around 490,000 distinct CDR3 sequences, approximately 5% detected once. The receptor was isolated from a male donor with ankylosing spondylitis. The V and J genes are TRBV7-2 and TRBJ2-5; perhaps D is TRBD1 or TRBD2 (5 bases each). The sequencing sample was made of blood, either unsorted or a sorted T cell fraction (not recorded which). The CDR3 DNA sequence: TGTGCCAGCACGCGCGGGCAGAGGGGAGAGACCCAGTACTTC. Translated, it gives CASTRGQRGETQYF.